These 22 T cell receptor beta chains were sequenced from one sample in a study of long-term antiretroviral therapy in people with HIV (dated by TCRdb to between 2021 and 2023). The immunoSEQ hsTCRB v3.0 assay was used at survey level resolution for TRB variable region sequencing. TCRdb re-hosts the immuneACCESS table, in-frame sequences only. Its copies lack some clones; in the studies checked, an unresolved V gene accounts for under half of them, and the cause for the rest is not known. The sample table shows 25,000 to 35,000 clones, and over 70% are seen once. The ten largest make up approximately 7.6% of the sample. The sequences come from unsorted PBMCs, collected 3.1 years after starting antiretroviral therapy. These receptors were obtained from a woman aged 45-65 years with HIV.

This chain uses TRBV27 with TRBJ1-1; perhaps TRBD1 as D (6 bases). The CDR3 runs 16 residues. In germline, CDR1 is MNHEY, CDR2 SMNVEV (reference sequence). V was shortened by 4 bases and J by 0 bases, with 15 bases between the two germline ends. The CDR3 sequence: CASSSLSTGVNTEAFF. In DNA, the CDR3 is TGTGCCAGCAGTTCCCTCTCGACAGGAGTGAACACTGAAGCTTTCTTT.

The rearrangement joins TRBV25-1 to TRBJ2-1, with D possibly matching TRBD1 (6 bases). V lost 5 bases and J lost 8, with 13 bases in between. CDR1 and CDR2 from the germline V gene are MGHDK and SYGVNS. This CDR3 is built from 13 residues. CDR3 region: CASSQGGRDEQFF. The CDR3 nucleotides read TGTGCCAGCAGTCAAGGGGGAAGGGATGAGCAGTTCTTC.

The chain couples TRBV18 to TRBJ1-1; unclear D gene. The length of the CDR3 is 14 residues. The germline V gene has CDR1 KGHSH and CDR2 LQKENI. V was cut by 0 bases and J by 0 bases, with 5 bases left in between. CDR3 DNA: TGTGCCAGCTCACCACCGACACTGAACACTGAAGCTTTCTTT. Translation gives CASSPPTLNTEAFF. The complete variable domain, with remaining parts taken from reference TRBV18 and TRBJ1-1, reads NAGVMQNPRHLVRRRGQEARLRCSPMKGHSHVYWYRQLPEEGLKFMVYLQKENIIDESGMPKERFSAEFPKEGPSILRIQQVVRGDSAAYFCASSPPTLNTEAFFGQGTRLTVV.

The chain joins TRBV7-3 to TRBJ2-5, with TRBD2 as a possible D gene (5 bases). The CDR3 covers 15 residues. V dropped 0 bases and J dropped 3 bases, with 11 bases sitting between them. The germline V gene has CDR1 SGHTA and CDR2 FQGTGA. The DNA for the CDR3 is TGTGCCAGCAGCTTAACGCCTGCGGGTGAAGAGACCCAGTACTTC. Translation gives CASSLTPAGEETQYF.

The chain is built from TRBV19 and TRBJ1-3, with D perhaps TRBD1 (5 bases). In germline, CDR1 is LNHDA, CDR2 SQIVND (reference sequence). This CDR3 comprises 15 residues. The V gene lost 3 bases and the J gene lost 0 bases, with 9 bases spanning the gap. DNA for the CDR3: TGTGCCAGTAGTATGGGGCCAGCCTCTGGAAACACCATATATTTT. It codes for CASSMGPASGNTIYF.

This clone was detected once. The rearrangement links TRBV18 to TRBJ1-3, with no clear D. Germline V lookup: CDR1 KGHSH, CDR2 LQKENI. V lost 6 bases and J lost 0, with 12 bases in between. The CDR3 is 15 residues long. The CDR3 sequence is CASSPGMFSGNTIYF. The CDR3 DNA reads TGTGCCAGCTCCCCAGGAATGTTCTCTGGAAACACCATATATTTT.

The chain recombines TRBV7-9 with TRBJ2-3; D gene uncertain. The CDR3 consists of 12 residues. The V gene's germline CDR1 is SEHNR and CDR2 FQNEAQ (reference sequence). V shed 6 bases and J shed 11 bases, with 15 bases lying between them. The CDR3 is CASRRPVDGQYF. In nucleotides, the CDR3 is TGTGCCAGCAGAAGACCTGTCGACGGGCAGTATTTT. Using reference TRBV7-9 and TRBJ2-3 for the parts outside the CDR3, the full variable domain is DTGVSQNPRHKITKRGQNVTFRCDPISEHNRLYWYRQTLGQGPEFLTYFQNEAQLEKSRLLSDRFSAERPKGSFSTLEIQRTEQGDSAMYLCASRRPVDGQYFGPGTRLTVL.

For the CDR3, the DNA is TGCAGTGCTAGGGGGGATTCGACCATATATTTT. This codes for CSARGDSTIYF. This sequence joins TRBV20-1 and TRBJ1-3; D is possibly TRBD1 (5 bases). V shed 3 bases and J shed 10 bases, with 10 bases lying between them. The germline gives CDR1 DFQATT, CDR2 SNEGSKA (reference sequence). CDR3 size: 11 residues.

V and J are TRBV11-2 and TRBJ2-7; TRBD1 is a possible D gene (5 bases). The CDR3 has 15 amino acids. Germline lookup yields CDR1 SGHAT and CDR2 FQNNGV. V was trimmed by 2 bases and J by 4 bases, leaving 15 bases between them. Here the CDR3 reads CASSLNRSPLYEQYF. The CDR3 DNA is TGTGCCAGCAGCTTAAACAGGTCCCCTTTATACGAGCAGTACTTC.

The chain uses TRBV18 and TRBJ2-3; 10 positions agree with TRBD2. Germline V gene data show CDR1 as KGHSH and CDR2 as LQKENI. Trimming removed 1 base from V and 0 bases from J; junction bases left unmatched: 7. The CDR3 has 18 residues. The chain's CDR3 is CASSPRQSSGGSTDTQYF. The CDR3 nucleotides are TGTGCCAGCTCACCACGCCAGTCTAGCGGGGGAAGCACAGATACGCAGTATTTT.

This clone is a singleton in its sample. The rearrangement links TRBV5-6 to TRBJ2-7; TRBD1 aligns across 8 bases. Germline lookup yields CDR1 SGHDT and CDR2 YYEEEE. CDR3 length: 13 residues. The V segment lost 3 bases and the J segment 3 bases; nucleotides outside the gene matches: 2. The CDR3 loop is CASSSTGDYEQYV. CDR3 bases: TGTGCCAGCAGCTCGACAGGGGACTACGAGCAGTACGTC.

V gene TRBV11-1 combines with J gene TRBJ2-2, with TRBD2 as a possible D gene (6 bases). Trimming removed 1 base from V and 2 bases from J, with 17 bases in between. Germline lookup yields CDR1 SGHAT and CDR2 FQDESV (reference sequence). This CDR3 contains 18 residues. This CDR3 is CASSLVVPRGENTGELFF. The CDR3 DNA reads as TGTGCCAGCAGCTTAGTGGTTCCTCGCGGGGAAAACACCGGGGAGCTGTTTTTT.

The chain combines TRBV6-1 with TRBJ2-7; D ambiguous. Germline lookup yields CDR1 MNHNS and CDR2 SASEGT. This CDR3 comprises 10 residues. Trimming took 6 bases from V and 3 from J, leaving 3 bases between them. The CDR3 is CASSDYEQYV. DNA of the CDR3: TGTGCCAGCAGCGACTACGAGCAGTACGTC.

This clone has just a few counts. The CDR3 protein is CASSQEYGISPLHF. Written as DNA, the CDR3 is TGCGCCAGCAGCCAAGAGTATGGTATCTCACCCCTCCACTTT. The V and J genes are TRBV4-1 and TRBJ1-6; no definite D call. CDR3 length: 14 amino acids. Germline CDR1 reads MGHRA; CDR2 reads YSYEKL. Trimming removed 0 bases from V and 10 bases from J, with 10 bases in between.

The chain is built from TRBV5-5 and TRBJ1-6; D is uncertain. Between the trimmed V and J ends, which lost 0 bases and 0 bases, there was a span of 10 bases. The germline gives CDR1 SGHKS, CDR2 YYEKEE (reference sequence). The CDR3 contains 17 residues. The CDR3 nucleotides are TGTGCCAGCAGCTTGGTACACCAGAGCTCCTATAATTCACCCCTCCACTTT. This sequence encodes CASSLVHQSSYNSPLHF. Variable domain in full (rest from reference TRBV5-5 and TRBJ1-6): DAGVTQSPTHLIKTRGQQVTLRCSPISGHKSVSWYQQVLGQGPQFIFQYYEKEERGRGNFPDRFSARQFPNYSSELNVNALLLGDSALYLCASSLVHQSSYNSPLHFGNGTRLTVT.

In this sample, this clone turned up a few times. This sequence joins TRBV27 and TRBJ2-7; 10 nucleotides align to TRBD1. J lost 2 bases, V lost 3 bases, and 4 bases had no gene match. Germline assignment: CDR1 MNHEY and CDR2 SMNVEV (reference sequence). This CDR3 region has 15 residues. The CDR3 loop is CASSLSGTGAYEQYV. The CDR3 region has the DNA TGTGCCAGCAGTTTGTCCGGGACAGGGGCCTACGAGCAGTACGTC.

The rearrangement joins TRBV11-2 to TRBJ1-5; D remains unclear. The V and J ends lost 3 bases and 5 bases respectively, with 8 bases between them. The CDR3 has 13 residues. CDR1 SGHAT and CDR2 FQNNGV come from the germline V gene. The DNA for the CDR3 is TGTGCCAGCAGCTTGGCCGAATATCAGCCCCAGCATTTT. Encoded protein: CASSLAEYQPQHF.

Within the sample, this clone is medium-sized. The genes are TRBV18 and TRBJ1-1; no reliable D call. Germline loops: CDR1 KGHSH, CDR2 LQKENI. The CDR3 sequence is 14 residues long. Trimming left V 4 bases short and J 1 base short, with 10 bases between. As DNA, the CDR3 is TGTGCCAGCTCACGTACTACCGGGAACACTGAAGCTTTCTTT. Translating it yields CASSRTTGNTEAFF.

The V and J genes are TRBV18 and TRBJ1-4; D is undetermined. V lost 5 bases, J lost 0 bases, and 4 bases lay in between. Looked up from germline, CDR1 is KGHSH and CDR2 is LQKENI. The CDR3 has 13 residues. The CDR3 nucleotides read TGTGCCAGCTCAGAAGCAACTAATGAAAAACTGTTTTTT. It codes for CASSEATNEKLFF.

This chain joins TRBV13 and TRBJ2-3; 10 bases line up with TRBD2. The V segment lost 5 bases and the J segment 4 bases; nucleotides outside the gene matches: 9. CDR1 is PRHDT and CDR2 is FYEKMQ in the germline V gene (reference sequence). The CDR3 has 16 residues. Here the CDR3 DNA reads TGTGCCAGCAGCCCCGGGACTAGCGAAATGGCAGATACGCAGTATTTT. Translated, it gives CASSPGTSEMADTQYF.

This clone occurred once. The chain links TRBV7-3 to TRBJ2-5; possible D gene TRBD1, 5 bases. Germline V gene lookup returns CDR1 SGHTA and CDR2 FQGTGA. The CDR3 covers 15 residues. Trimming pared 4 bases from V and 4 bases from J, leaving 16 bases between. The CDR3 loop is CASSSGLGEGETQYF. DNA of the CDR3: TGTGCCAGCAGCTCCGGTCTAGGGGAAGGAGAGACCCAGTACTTC.

The chain links TRBV5-1 to TRBJ2-2, with 11 bases aligning to TRBD1. The CDR3 covers 16 residues. Germline V CDR1 and CDR2: SGHRS, YFSETQ. J lost 6 bases, V lost 4 bases, and 8 bases had no gene match. CDR3 sequence: CASSGTGTGGPGELFF. The CDR3 bases are TGCGCCAGCAGCGGAACCGGGACAGGGGGTCCCGGGGAGCTGTTTTTT.